This T cell receptor (beta chain) was captured in a study of T cells in Graves' hyperthyroidism and ophthalmopathy. Study-wide points: Blood held most thyroid clonotypes expanded above 0.001 frequency.

This clonotype was detected only a few times. Its antigen is unidentified. RNA transcripts served as the template for amplifying TCR beta CDR3 regions. First-round RT-PCR targeting the TCR CDR3 was performed with the HTBI primer set. TCRdb ran MiXCR on the multiplex PCR reads and lists one entry per CDR3 protein. The data contain roughly 180,000 distinct CDR3 sequences, approximately 9% of them singletons. The germline CDR1 and CDR2 sequences are GTSNPN and SVGIG (reference sequence). Trimming took off 2 bases at V and 2 bases at J, with 7 bases between the two ends. The CDR3 runs to 12 residues. The sequence was collected from a woman younger than 35 with Graves' hyperthyroidism that later progressed to Graves' ophthalmopathy. Sequences were obtained from blood. The V call is TRBV30, the J call TRBJ2-7; no clear D gene. CDR3 in amino acids: CAWSLQPYEQYF. Here the CDR3 DNA reads TGTGCCTGGAGTCTGCAGCCCTACGAGCAGTACTTC.